The T cell receptor beta chain described here comes from a study of blood T cell repertoires in COVID-19. V gave up 3 bases and J gave up 5 bases, with 7 bases separating them. Germline loops: CDR1 SGHTA, CDR2 FQGTGA. The CDR3 sequence is 13 residues long. Some clones are missing from TCRdb's copy, which holds only in-frame ones; the method was immunoSEQ multiplex PCR. The top ten hold approximately 6% of the sample, which has nearly 250,000 clones, about 82% seen once. The table lists this clone with a count of one. Material for sequencing was peripheral blood. The receptor comes from a woman of 80 years or more with COVID-19, enrolled during active disease. This chain uses TRBV7-3 with TRBJ2-2; D not resolved. CDR3 residues: CASSLSLTGELFF. The CDR3 region has the DNA TGTGCCAGCAGCTTGTCGTTAACCGGGGAGCTGTTTTTT. Filled out from reference TRBV7-3 and TRBJ2-2, the complete variable domain reads GAGVSQTPSNKVTEKGKYVELRCDPISGHTALYWYRQSLGQGPEFLIYFQGTGAADDSGLPNDRFFAVRPEGSVSTLKIQRTERGDSAVYLCASSLSLTGELFFGEGSRLTVL.